Listed here are 31 T cell receptor beta chains from one sample, sequenced in a study of T cell responses to AZD1222 COVID-19 vaccine (dated by TCRdb to the early 2020s). Libraries came from the immunoSEQ multiplex PCR assay. Not all clones reach the TCRdb copy of this immuneACCESS table, which keeps in-frame sequences only. Checked studies attribute under half of the gap to unresolved V genes and leave the rest unexplained. The sample table records about 190,000 clones; 80% to 90% of these occur just once. The ten largest clones take up roughly 6.9% of the sample. The label giving this sample's time point can be read as: baseline before first vaccination. The source was peripheral blood, collected on day 0 of AZD1222 vaccination. Source of these receptors: an adult in good health.

J is TRBJ1-1 and V is TRBV24-1; perhaps TRBD1 as D (5 bases). From germline, CDR1 is KGHDR and CDR2 SFDVKD. Trimming removed 12 bases at V and 1 base at J, with 11 bases between. This CDR3 comprises 12 residues. The DNA of the CDR3 is TGTGCCGGCCGGGGGACGAACACTGAAGCTTTCTTT. Protein sequence: CAGRGTNTEAFF.

The V and J genes are TRBV7-3 and TRBJ1-2; D possibly corresponds to TRBD1 (5 bases). V dropped 0 bases and J dropped 3 bases, with 8 bases sitting between them. Germline loops: CDR1 SGHTA, CDR2 FQGTGA. This CDR3 spans 14 amino acids. CDR3 bases: TGTGCCAGCAGCTTAACAGGGGTTGACTATGGCTACACCTTC. It encodes CASSLTGVDYGYTF.

The CDR3 loop is CAISGPSGGALNEQFF. The CDR3 DNA sequence: TGTGCCATCAGTGGACCTAGCGGGGGGGCCTTAAATGAGCAGTTCTTC. The chain links TRBV10-3 to TRBJ2-1; 12 bases match TRBD2. The trim removed 4 bases at V and 7 bases at J, leaving 8 bases unmatched. This CDR3 spans 16 amino acids. Germline CDR1 is ENHRY and CDR2 is SYGVKD.

The chain joins TRBV20-1 to TRBJ2-4; 9 bases align to TRBD2. Trimming took 3 bases from V and 6 from J; bases not matched to a gene: 6. Per the germline V gene, CDR1 is DFQATT and CDR2 is SNEGSKA (reference sequence). This CDR3 contains 14 residues. The CDR3 sequence is CSASALAGLNIQYF. DNA of the CDR3: TGCAGTGCTAGTGCTCTAGCGGGGCTAAACATTCAGTACTTC.

The chain uses TRBV4-3 and TRBJ2-5; D is unclear. Germline assignment: CDR1 LGHNA and CDR2 YSLEER. The CDR3 extends over 14 amino acids. The V gene lost 4 bases and the J gene lost 1 base, with 10 bases spanning the gap. CDR3 loop: CASSPGVVQETQYF. As DNA, the CDR3 is TGCGCCAGCAGCCCCGGAGTAGTCCAAGAGACCCAGTACTTC.

This rearrangement joins TRBV28 to TRBJ2-3; a weak D match, TRBD1 (6 bases). Trimming took off 6 bases at V and 2 bases at J, with 15 bases between the two ends. The CDR3 covers 15 residues. The germline V gene has CDR1 MDHEN and CDR2 SYDVKM. The CDR3 DNA follows: TGTGCCAGCAGGTCGGGTTGGGGGCCCACAGATACGCAGTATTTT. It yields the protein CASRSGWGPTDTQYF.

The chain links TRBV20-1 to TRBJ1-2; no clear D gene. Germline CDR1 and CDR2: DFQATT and SNEGSKA (reference sequence). V was trimmed by 3 bases and J by 3 bases, leaving 5 bases between them. CDR3 size: 11 residues. DNA for the CDR3: TGCAGTGCTAGGGAGGACTATGGCTACACCTTC. Encoded protein: CSAREDYGYTF.

The rearrangement uses TRBV2 and TRBJ2-7, with D perhaps being TRBD1 or TRBD2 (5 bases each). This CDR3 comprises 18 residues. The V gene's germline CDR1 is SNHLY and CDR2 FYNNEI. V lost 2 bases, J lost 2 bases, and 22 bases lay in between. The CDR3 coding sequence is TGTGCCAGCAGTGAAATTGAAGTTAGGAGAGGGGTAACCTACGAGCAGTACGTC. It specifies CASSEIEVRRGVTYEQYV.

A single count supports this clone. V usage is TRBV7-9 and J usage is TRBJ1-1; 7 bases are shared with TRBD1. The CDR3 is 15 residues long. The germline CDR1 and CDR2 sequences are SEHNR and FQNEAQ (reference sequence). V lost 1 base, J lost 0 bases, and 2 bases stayed unmatched. CDR3 sequence reads: CASSLEGTVNTEAFF. Here the CDR3 DNA reads TGTGCCAGCAGCTTAGAAGGGACAGTGAACACTGAAGCTTTCTTT. Complete variable domain (other parts from reference TRBV7-9 and TRBJ1-1): DTGVSQNPRHKITKRGQNVTFRCDPISEHNRLYWYRQTLGQGPEFLTYFQNEAQLEKSRLLSDRFSAERPKGSFSTLEIQRTEQGDSAMYLCASSLEGTVNTEAFFGQGTRLTVV.

This clone has only one observation. This chain joins TRBV6-4 and TRBJ1-2; unclear D gene. V was cut by 0 bases and J by 4 bases, with 6 bases left in between. CDR3 length equals 13 residues. In germline, CDR1 is MRHNA, CDR2 SNTAGT. This CDR3 reads CASSDSGSYGYTF. CDR3 bases: TGTGCCAGCAGTGACTCGGGTAGCTATGGCTACACCTTC.

V usage is TRBV6-6 and J usage is TRBJ2-2; 7 bases match TRBD1. V trimming: 6 bases; J trimming: 1 base; junction bases outside the gene matches: 2. The CDR3 runs 14 residues. CDR1 and CDR2 from the germline V gene are MNHNY and SVGAGI (reference sequence). CDR3 coding DNA: TGTGCCAGCAGAAGGACAGGGAACACCGGGGAGCTGTTTTTT. It encodes CASRRTGNTGELFF.

The V and J genes are TRBV5-1 and TRBJ2-1; weak D call: TRBD1 (5 bases). The CDR3 has 17 residues. V was cut by 4 bases and J by 0 bases, with 17 bases left in between. Germline CDR1 SGHRS, CDR2 YFSETQ. The CDR3 DNA reads as TGCGCCAGCAGCCCCGGTCAGGGCAGGAGCTCCTACAATGAGCAGTTCTTC. Translated, it gives CASSPGQGRSSYNEQFF.

This chain connects TRBV9 to TRBJ2-7; maybe TRBD1 (5 bases). This CDR3 is 13 amino acids long. The germline V and J ends were trimmed by 0 bases and 1 base, with 5 bases remaining between them. Germline V gives CDR1 SGDLS, CDR2 YYNGEE. The CDR3 sequence: CASSVEGSYEQYF. The CDR3 DNA follows: TGTGCCAGCAGCGTAGAGGGGTCCTACGAGCAGTACTTC.

The chain employs TRBV27 and TRBJ1-4; D is uncertain. The germline CDR1 and CDR2 sequences are MNHEY and SMNVEV (reference sequence). The ends were cut back, 2 bases at V and 8 bases at J, with 15 bases in the middle. The CDR3 has 15 amino acids. This CDR3 is CASSLNPALGEKLFF. In DNA, the CDR3 is TGTGCCAGCAGTTTAAATCCGGCGCTGGGGGAAAAACTGTTTTTT.

J is TRBJ2-6 and V is TRBV5-4, with D unclear. Germline values: CDR1 SGHNT, CDR2 YYREEE (reference sequence). V was trimmed by 4 bases and J by 0 bases, leaving 14 bases between them. This CDR3 comprises 17 residues. The CDR3 nucleotides read TGTGCCAGCAGCCAACAAAAGCAGAGCTCTGGGGCCAACGTCCTGACTTTC. Residues: CASSQQKQSSGANVLTF.

The gene calls are TRBV5-5 and TRBJ2-7; tentatively, D is TRBD1 (6 bases). CDR1 is SGHKS, CDR2 YYEKEE, per germline (reference sequence). V lost 0 bases to trimming and J lost 0 bases, with 10 bases between them. This CDR3 region has 15 residues. CDR3 residues: CASSLGDTGSYEQYF. The CDR3 nucleotides are TGTGCCAGCAGCTTGGGGGACACCGGCTCCTACGAGCAGTACTTC.

V is TRBV15 and J is TRBJ2-1; 9 nucleotides match TRBD1. The CDR3 length is 13 residues. J was trimmed by 7 bases and V by 5 bases; bases with no gene match: 3. The germline V gene has CDR1 LNHNV and CDR2 YYDKDF (reference sequence). The chain's CDR3 is CATSGDRENEQFF. The CDR3 DNA reads as TGTGCCACCAGCGGGGACAGGGAGAATGAGCAGTTCTTC.

The chain carries TRBV6-5 and TRBJ2-3; 8 bases align to TRBD2. This CDR3 has 14 residues. The V gene's germline CDR1 is MNHEY and CDR2 SVGAGI. The V and J ends lost 8 bases and 0 bases, in that order; junction bases with no gene match: 4. The CDR3 loop is CASGLAASTDTQYF. CDR3 in DNA: TGTGCCAGCGGACTAGCCGCGAGCACAGATACGCAGTATTTT.

The chain carries TRBV2 and TRBJ1-6; D not certain. Trimming took 2 bases from V and 8 from J, leaving 16 bases between them. CDR1 is SNHLY and CDR2 is FYNNEI in the germline V gene. The CDR3 sequence is 16 residues long. The CDR3 DNA sequence: TGTGCCAGCAGTGAATCTGTGTCATTACGGGATTCACCCCTCCACTTT. Encoded protein: CASSESVSLRDSPLHF.

CDR3 coding DNA: TGTGCCAGCAGCTCCCCACTAGCGGGGGGACGGTACGAGCAGTACTTC. It translates to CASSSPLAGGRYEQYF. The chain recombines TRBV11-1 with TRBJ2-7, with 12 bases fitting TRBD2. CDR3 size: 16 residues. Germline V gives CDR1 SGHAT, CDR2 FQDESV (reference sequence). V was pared by 4 bases and J by 4 bases, with 8 bases of the junction left unmatched.

The chain carries TRBV7-2 and TRBJ1-3; 7 bases are shared with TRBD1. This CDR3 has 15 amino acids. Germline lookup yields CDR1 SGHTA and CDR2 FQGNSA. V lost 5 bases, J lost 0 bases, and 4 bases stayed unmatched. CDR3 in amino acids: CASSQGQASGNTIYF. The CDR3 DNA sequence: TGTGCCAGCAGCCAAGGACAGGCCTCTGGAAACACCATATATTTT.

The chain has TRBV11-1 and TRBJ1-2; TRBD1 is a possible D gene (5 bases). The CDR3 has 13 amino acids. Trimming removed 0 bases at V and 8 bases at J, with 10 bases between. Germline lookup yields CDR1 SGHAT and CDR2 FQDESV (reference sequence). The CDR3 DNA follows: TGTGCCAGCAGCTTAGCGTCGGGGGACGGCTACACCTTC. Protein product: CASSLASGDGYTF.

V is TRBV24-1 and J is TRBJ2-3, with D perhaps matching TRBD1 (7 bases). The germline V and J ends were trimmed by 5 bases and 2 bases, with 13 bases remaining between them. This CDR3 contains 15 residues. CDR1 is KGHDR and CDR2 is SFDVKD in the germline V gene. In DNA form, the CDR3 reads TGTGCCACCAGTGCGGGGGACAGCTACACAGATACGCAGTATTTT. It yields the protein CATSAGDSYTDTQYF.

The genes are TRBV5-5 and TRBJ2-5; TRBD1 agrees at 7 bases. Germline CDR1 reads SGHKS; CDR2 reads YYEKEE (reference sequence). The CDR3 is made up of 15 amino acids. After removal of 6 bases from V and 2 bases from J, the junction contained 10 bases not matched to a gene. The CDR3 loop reads CASISGRGYQETQYF. CDR3 in DNA: TGTGCCAGCATCTCGGGCAGGGGGTATCAAGAGACCCAGTACTTC.

The chain joins TRBV30 to TRBJ2-7, with 9 bases lining up with TRBD1. The CDR3 is 14 amino acids. J gave up 4 bases and V 2 bases, and 6 bases lay outside the gene matches. The germline V gene has CDR1 GTSNPN and CDR2 SVGIG (reference sequence). CDR3 nucleotides: TGTGCCTGGAGTATGGGACAGGGATCTTACGAGCAGTACTTC. It is translated as CAWSMGQGSYEQYF.

This clone was observed a few times. This chain uses TRBV6-4 with TRBJ2-3, with TRBD2 identical over 10 bases. Germline loops: CDR1 MRHNA, CDR2 SNTAGT. The CDR3 is 15 amino acids. V was pared by 6 bases and J by 4 bases, with 7 bases of the junction left unmatched. In DNA form, the CDR3 reads TGTGCCAGCAGATTAATAGCGGGGGGCCCAGATACGCAGTATTTT. Protein sequence: CASRLIAGGPDTQYF.

This clone was picked up one time. V is TRBV14 and J is TRBJ2-7; D call uncertain. V was cut by 1 base and J by 5 bases, with 6 bases left in between. The CDR3 length is 12 residues. Germline lookup yields CDR1 SGHDN and CDR2 FVKESK. The CDR3 protein is CASSQVVNEQYF. CDR3 sequence (DNA): TGTGCCAGCAGCCAAGTTGTCAACGAGCAGTACTTC.

V usage is TRBV11-1 and J usage is TRBJ2-5, with a weak D call TRBD1 (5 bases). Between the trimmed V and J ends, which lost 2 bases and 2 bases, there was a span of 9 bases. Germline CDR1 SGHAT, CDR2 FQDESV (reference sequence). This CDR3 is 14 amino acids long. Here the CDR3 DNA reads TGTGCCAGCAGCTTACGCCAGGGACAAGAGACCCAGTACTTC. This translates into CASSLRQGQETQYF.

The chain uses TRBV19 and TRBJ1-6; TRBD1 agrees at 7 bases. V was clipped by 3 bases and J by 0 bases; unmatched bases: 5. Looked up from germline, CDR1 is LNHDA and CDR2 is SQIVND (reference sequence). This CDR3 is built from 17 residues. CDR3 DNA: TGTGCCAGTAGTATGGGACAGCTCAGCTCCTATAATTCACCCCTCCACTTT. This encodes CASSMGQLSSYNSPLHF.

This clone was counted a few times. The V and J genes are TRBV19 and TRBJ1-5; perhaps TRBD1 as D (5 bases). Germline V lookup: CDR1 LNHDA, CDR2 SQIVND (reference sequence). This CDR3 contains 15 residues. V was clipped by 3 bases and J by 3 bases, with 12 bases between them. This CDR3 reads CASSIVGGVNQPQHF. Written as DNA, the CDR3 is TGTGCCAGTAGTATTGTAGGAGGGGTCAATCAGCCCCAGCATTTT. The full variable domain, rest sourced from reference TRBV19 and TRBJ1-5, is DGGITQSPKYLFRKEGQNVTLSCEQNLNHDAMYWYRQDPGQGLRLIYYSQIVNDFQKGDIAEGYSVSREKKESFPLTVTSAQKNPTAFYLCASSIVGGVNQPQHFGDGTRLSIL.

The J gene is TRBJ1-1, the V gene TRBV10-1; 10 bases match TRBD1. Trimming at V came to 4 bases and at J to 10 bases, leaving 9 bases not matched to a gene. This CDR3 is built from 14 residues. Germline lookup yields CDR1 WNHNN and CDR2 SYGVQD (reference sequence). The CDR3 reads CASSAGTGAVGAFF. The CDR3 nucleotides are TGCGCCAGCAGTGCCGGGACAGGGGCTGTTGGAGCTTTCTTT.